Each of the 26 T cell receptor beta chains below was sequenced from the same sample in a study of T cell responses to AZD1222 COVID-19 vaccine. The method was immunoSEQ multiplex PCR; TCRdb's version includes in-frame clones alone and lacks a portion of them. This repertoire shows 150,000 to 200,000 clones, 87% found once; its top ten account for 2.5% to 3%. This sample comprised peripheral blood, obtained on day 0 of MenACWY control vaccination. Receptors originate from an adult in good health.

This rearrangement joins TRBV2 to TRBJ2-3, with 9 bases matching TRBD2. V was pared by 4 bases and J by 4 bases, with 9 bases of the junction left unmatched. Germline loops: CDR1 SNHLY, CDR2 FYNNEI. CDR3 length: 16 residues. CDR3 nucleotide sequence: TGTGCCAGCAGTGGGGGTGGCGGGAGGGCCGCAGATACGCAGTATTTT. It encodes CASSGGGGRAADTQYF.

The V gene is TRBV7-2, the J gene TRBJ2-7; D gene ambiguous. The germline V gene encodes CDR1 SGHTA and CDR2 FQGNSA. Between the trimmed V and J ends, which lost 4 bases and 2 bases, there was a span of 3 bases. The CDR3 has 11 residues. CDR3 sequence: CASSSTYEQYF. The CDR3 bases are TGTGCCAGCAGCTCTACCTACGAGCAGTACTTC.

The gene calls are TRBV28 and TRBJ1-2; D unresolved. V was clipped by 2 bases and J by 3 bases, with 7 bases between them. This CDR3 spans 13 amino acids. The V gene's germline CDR1 is MDHEN and CDR2 SYDVKM. The CDR3 sequence is CASSLSAYYGYTF. The CDR3 bases are TGTGCCAGCAGTTTAAGCGCTTACTATGGCTACACCTTC.

The chain combines TRBV28 with TRBJ1-5; 7 bases agree with TRBD1. The V gene's germline CDR1 is MDHEN and CDR2 SYDVKM. This CDR3 region has 14 residues. J was trimmed by 3 bases and V by 3 bases; bases with no gene match: 2. The CDR3 DNA reads TGTGCCAGCAGTTTCCAGGGGGACAATCAGCCCCAGCATTTT. Translating gives CASSFQGDNQPQHF.

This clone was seen only once. V gene TRBV27 combines with J gene TRBJ1-1; 10 bases match TRBD1. The V and J ends lost 5 bases and 10 bases, in that order; junction bases with no gene match: 4. Per germline, CDR1 MNHEY and CDR2 SMNVEV (reference sequence). This CDR3 is 12 amino acids long. CDR3 sequence reads: CASSIGQGVAFF. In DNA, the CDR3 is TGTGCCAGCAGTATCGGACAGGGGGTAGCTTTCTTT.

The chain is built from TRBV2 and TRBJ2-2; D is ambiguous. V shed 7 bases and J shed 2 bases, with 5 bases lying between them. CDR1 and CDR2 (germline): SNHLY, FYNNEI. This CDR3 region has 12 residues. CDR3 sequence (DNA): TGTGCCAGCACGGTTAACACCGGGGAGCTGTTTTTT. Encoded protein: CASTVNTGELFF.

The chain uses TRBV9 and TRBJ1-4, with D possibly being TRBD1 (6 bases). V was cut by 1 base and J by 7 bases, with 17 bases left in between. Germline CDR1 and CDR2: SGDLS and YYNGEE. The CDR3 length is 16 residues. This CDR3 is CASSVSRGTLPEKLFF. The CDR3 DNA reads TGTGCCAGCAGCGTATCCCGGGGGACATTACCTGAAAAACTGTTTTTT.

This clone was seen a single time. Different DNA sequences within this sample yield the same CDR3. V is TRBV7-9 and J is TRBJ1-4, with D maybe TRBD1 (6 bases). Trimming removed 0 bases at V and 10 bases at J, with 12 bases between. In germline, CDR1 is SEHNR, CDR2 FQNEAQ (reference sequence). The CDR3 contains 14 residues. The CDR3 protein is CASSLAREQGKLFF. The CDR3 DNA reads TGTGCCAGCAGCTTAGCAAGGGAACAGGGAAAACTGTTTTTT. Together with reference TRBV7-9 and TRBJ1-4, the CDR3 gives the full variable domain: DTGVSQNPRHKITKRGQNVTFRCDPISEHNRLYWYRQTLGQGPEFLTYFQNEAQLEKSRLLSDRFSAERPKGSFSTLEIQRTEQGDSAMYLCASSLAREQGKLFFGSGTQLSVL.

This sequence joins TRBV28 and TRBJ1-2, with 7 bases that match TRBD1. The length of the CDR3 is 12 residues. Germline V lookup: CDR1 MDHEN, CDR2 SYDVKM. The J segment lost 5 bases and the V segment lost 8 bases, leaving 5 bases of the junction unmatched. CDR3 amino acids: CASATGVYGYTF. The CDR3 DNA is TGTGCCAGCGCTACAGGGGTGTATGGCTACACCTTC.

The chain employs TRBV25-1 and TRBJ1-3, with D maybe TRBD1 (6 bases). Per germline, CDR1 MGHDK and CDR2 SYGVNS. This CDR3 contains 17 residues. V gave up 8 bases and J gave up 1 base, with 21 bases separating them. CDR3 residues: CASPDRQGTESGNTIYF. The CDR3 DNA follows: TGTGCCAGCCCCGACAGGCAGGGGACTGAATCTGGAAACACCATATATTTT.

The chain links TRBV1 to TRBJ2-5. TRBV1 is termed a pseudogene. CDR3 length: 16 residues. The CDR3 region has the DNA TGCACCAGCAGCCAGGCCTCCGGGCCAACACGGGAGACCCAGTACTTC. As protein: CTSSQASGPTRETQYF.

The chain uses TRBV5-5 and TRBJ1-5; 7 bases are a match to TRBD1. Trimming took 3 bases from V and 6 from J; bases not matched to a gene: 15. The CDR3 has 17 amino acids. Per the germline V gene, CDR1 is SGHKS and CDR2 is YYEKEE (reference sequence). CDR3 in amino acids: CASSSAEGAISGQPQHF. The CDR3 nucleotides are TGTGCCAGCAGCTCGGCCGAGGGGGCGATAAGTGGTCAGCCCCAGCATTTT.

The CDR3 protein is CASSFSFYEQYF. CDR3 nucleotides: TGTGCCAGCAGTTTTTCCTTCTACGAGCAGTACTTC. The chain employs TRBV28 and TRBJ2-7; D is ambiguous. Trimming pared 3 bases from V and 3 bases from J, leaving 6 bases between. CDR1 MDHEN and CDR2 SYDVKM come from the germline V gene. The CDR3 spans 12 residues.

The chain employs TRBV27 and TRBJ1-5, with TRBD1 as a possible D gene (5 bases). Trimming left V 6 bases short and J 2 bases short, with 14 bases between. Germline lookup yields CDR1 MNHEY and CDR2 SMNVEV (reference sequence). This CDR3 region has 15 residues. CDR3: CASSPFRGGNQPQHF. In nucleotides, the CDR3 is TGTGCCAGCAGCCCCTTTAGAGGGGGCAATCAGCCCCAGCATTTT.

A single count supports this clone. The chain joins TRBV29-1 to TRBJ2-1, with 7 bases matching TRBD2. The CDR3 is 12 amino acids. Germline loops: CDR1 SQVTM, CDR2 ANQGSEA. CDR3 in DNA: TGCACCGCAGCGGGACTCTACAATGAGCAGTTCTTC. Residues: CTAAGLYNEQFF.

The J gene is TRBJ2-1, the V gene TRBV7-9; TRBD2 matches at 9 bases. CDR3 size: 15 residues. Trimming at V came to 1 base and at J to 3 bases, leaving 1 base not matched to a gene. Germline V lookup: CDR1 SEHNR, CDR2 FQNEAQ (reference sequence). CDR3 sequence reads: CASSLGAGGYNEQFF. The CDR3 DNA sequence: TGTGCCAGCAGCTTAGGAGCGGGAGGCTACAATGAGCAGTTCTTC. Looking up the rest from reference TRBV7-9 and TRBJ2-1 gives the full variable domain: DTGVSQNPRHKITKRGQNVTFRCDPISEHNRLYWYRQTLGQGPEFLTYFQNEAQLEKSRLLSDRFSAERPKGSFSTLEIQRTEQGDSAMYLCASSLGAGGYNEQFFGPGTRLTVL.

The rearrangement uses TRBV6-5 and TRBJ2-7; D is uncertain. The CDR3 covers 15 residues. Looked up from germline, CDR1 is MNHEY and CDR2 is SVGAGI. The V gene lost 0 bases and the J gene lost 6 bases, with 15 bases spanning the gap. CDR3 region: CASSYSTSRVCEQYF. The CDR3 DNA reads as TGTGCCAGCAGTTACTCTACTTCTAGAGTCTGCGAGCAGTACTTC.

V gene TRBV30 combines with J gene TRBJ1-2, with D perhaps TRBD1 (6 bases). The length of the CDR3 is 12 residues. Per germline, CDR1 GTSNPN and CDR2 SVGIG (reference sequence). V was clipped by 6 bases and J by 9 bases, with 17 bases between them. The CDR3 reads CACNNREFSYTF. The CDR3 nucleotides read TGTGCCTGTAATAACAGGGAATTCAGCTACACCTTC.

V is TRBV28 and J is TRBJ2-6, with D tentatively TRBD1 (5 bases). Germline V gives CDR1 MDHEN, CDR2 SYDVKM. This CDR3 comprises 15 residues. Trimming shortened V by 3 bases and J by 2 bases, and 8 bases separated the two germline ends. This CDR3 reads CASSLTATGANVLTF. The CDR3 bases are TGTGCCAGCAGTTTGACAGCTACTGGGGCCAACGTCCTGACTTTC.

The gene calls are TRBV12-3 or TRBV12-4 and TRBJ2-7; D uncertain. The germline V and J ends were trimmed by 1 base and 4 bases, with 5 bases remaining between them. This CDR3 spans 12 amino acids. CDR3 sequence: CASSLGTYEQYF. As DNA, the CDR3 is TGTGCCAGCAGTTTAGGCACTTACGAGCAGTACTTC.

The chain couples TRBV6-5 to TRBJ1-5; D unclear. The CDR3 extends over 12 amino acids. Trimming removed 7 bases at V and 6 bases at J, with 10 bases between. Germline CDR1 MNHEY, CDR2 SVGAGI. The CDR3 DNA sequence: TGTGCCAGCACTCCGGGCGCTCAGCCCCAGCATTTT. Translation: CASTPGAQPQHF.

The chain has TRBV10-2 and TRBJ2-5, with TRBD2 identical over 7 bases. J gave up 3 bases and V 9 bases, and 10 bases lay outside the gene matches. Germline CDR1 and CDR2: WSHSY and SAAADI. This CDR3 is 14 amino acids long. The CDR3 DNA reads as TGCGCCAGTACCTTGGGGCTAGCGGAAGAGACCCAGTACTTC. Translating it yields CASTLGLAEETQYF.

This clone was observed a handful of times. J is TRBJ1-2 and V is TRBV7-9; no clear D gene. Germline V CDR1 and CDR2: SEHNR, FQNEAQ (reference sequence). V was shortened by 1 base and J by 4 bases, with 7 bases between the two germline ends. The CDR3 is 13 amino acids. The chain's CDR3 is CASSLVDTYGYTF. In DNA form, the CDR3 reads TGTGCCAGCAGCTTAGTTGACACCTATGGCTACACCTTC.

In its sample, this clone was seen a few times. The CDR3: CASSRPRAQHF. In DNA form, the CDR3 reads TGTGCCAGCAGTCGCCCTAGGGCCCAGCATTTT. The rearrangement joins TRBV14 to TRBJ1-5; D unclear. The CDR3 length is 11 residues. Germline loops: CDR1 SGHDN, CDR2 FVKESK. V was pared by 6 bases and J by 11 bases, with 11 bases between.

The genes are TRBV23-1 and TRBJ2-7; D remains ambiguous. TRBV23-1 is annotated as an ORF whose role is uncertain. There are 16 residues in the CDR3. Trimming took 4 bases from V and 2 from J, leaving 18 bases between them. In DNA form, the CDR3 reads TGCGCCAGCAGTCCCCCTGCAACAGTTATGACCTACGAGCAGTACTTC. This encodes CASSPPATVMTYEQYF.

The chain joins TRBV27 to TRBJ2-7; possible D gene TRBD2, 6 bases. The V gene lost 8 bases and the J gene lost 2 bases, with 16 bases spanning the gap. The CDR3 spans 14 residues. Germline lookup yields CDR1 MNHEY and CDR2 SMNVEV (reference sequence). The CDR3 sequence is CASGPIAATYEQYF. CDR3 bases: TGTGCCAGCGGACCAATAGCGGCTACCTACGAGCAGTACTTC.